Following are 16 T cell receptor beta chains from one sample sequenced in a study of blood T cell repertoires in COVID-19 (dated by TCRdb to 2018 to 2021). The library was produced with the immunoSEQ multiplex PCR assay. TCRdb took this table from immuneACCESS and kept in-frame rearrangements with V and J called. Such tables lack part of the clones; where checked against another copy, unresolved V genes explain under half of the gap, and the rest is unexplained. The sample yields over 110,000 clones; over 75% were counted once. Jointly, the top ten make up around 3.9% of the sample. The sequencing input was PBMCs or T cells enriched from blood (not recorded which). The receptors were sampled from a man between 45 and 60 years old in a cohort exposed to, infected with or recovered from COVID-19 (not recorded which).

This chain connects TRBV27 to TRBJ2-3; the D is unclear. V was cut by 7 bases and J by 1 base, with 15 bases left in between. This CDR3 contains 15 residues. CDR1 MNHEY and CDR2 SMNVEV come from the germline V gene (reference sequence). CDR3 sequence reads: CASTPGLSGTDTQYF. CDR3 in DNA: TGTGCCAGCACACCGGGTCTTTCTGGCACAGATACGCAGTATTTT.

This clone was detected once. The chain combines TRBV30 with TRBJ1-5; 7 nucleotides align to TRBD1. This CDR3 is built from 13 residues. Germline CDR1 and CDR2: GTSNPN and SVGIG (reference sequence). V trimming: 2 bases; J trimming: 2 bases; junction bases outside the gene matches: 0. CDR3 bases: TGTGCCTGGAGTACAGGGGGCAATCAGCCCCAGCATTTT. It translates to CAWSTGGNQPQHF.

This clone was counted only a few times. The genes are TRBV6-6 and TRBJ2-6, with a possible D match to TRBD1 (5 bases). CDR1 is MNHNY, CDR2 SVGAGI, per germline (reference sequence). Trimming removed 5 bases from V and 0 bases from J, with 14 bases in between. CDR3 size: 17 residues. The CDR3 DNA reads TGTGCCAGCAGTCTTTTCACAGGCCCCTCTGGGGCCAACGTCCTGACTTTC. It codes for CASSLFTGPSGANVLTF.

The chain has TRBV7-8 and TRBJ2-1, with 7 bases matching TRBD2. The CDR3 loop spans 16 amino acids. V was clipped by 4 bases and J by 0 bases; unmatched bases: 6. Germline CDR1 reads SGHVS; CDR2 reads FQNEAQ. Here the CDR3 DNA reads TGTGCCAGCAGCTCCGCGGGAGCGAACTCCTACAATGAGCAGTTCTTC. This translates into CASSSAGANSYNEQFF.

This clone was seen only once. CDR3 loop: CASVGQTNTGELFF. For the CDR3, the DNA is TGTGCCAGCGTTGGACAGACTAACACCGGGGAGCTGTTTTTT. The rearrangement joins TRBV13 to TRBJ2-2; perhaps TRBD1 as D (6 bases). This CDR3 comprises 14 residues. Between the trimmed V and J ends, which lost 8 bases and 2 bases, there was a span of 12 bases. CDR1 is PRHDT, CDR2 FYEKMQ, per germline (reference sequence).

This sequence joins TRBV5-1 and TRBJ1-1; D might be TRBD1 (5 bases). CDR3 length equals 13 residues. The V end lost 3 bases, the J end lost 6 bases, and 12 bases lay between the germline ends. Germline values: CDR1 SGHRS, CDR2 YFSETQ. The CDR3 nucleotides read TGCGCCAGCAGCTGGATCCCGGGGGCTGAAGCTTTCTTT. Its translation is CASSWIPGAEAFF.

The chain combines TRBV29-1 with TRBJ1-2; the D is unclear. CDR1 and CDR2 from the germline V gene are SQVTM and ANQGSEA. Trimming shortened V by 7 bases and J by 6 bases, and 21 bases separated the two germline ends. The CDR3 covers 14 residues. CDR3 protein: CSARGGPDTNGYTF. Here the CDR3 DNA reads TGCAGCGCCCGAGGAGGCCCCGATACGAATGGCTACACCTTC. Combining the CDR3 with reference TRBV29-1 and TRBJ1-2 gives the whole variable domain SAVISQKPSRDICQRGTSLTIQCQVDSQVTMMFWYRQQPGQSLTLIATANQGSEATYESGFVIDKFPISRPNLTFSTLTVSNMSPEDSSIYLCSARGGPDTNGYTFGSGTRLTVV.

V gene TRBV3-1 (or the pseudogene TRBV3-2) combines with J gene TRBJ1-4, with unresolved D. Between the trimmed V and J ends, which lost 1 base and 4 bases, there was a span of 10 bases. This CDR3 is built from 15 residues. Germline lookup yields CDR1 LGHDT and CDR2 YNNKEL (reference sequence). The CDR3 spells CASSQGPLNNEKLFF. CDR3 DNA: TGTGCCAGCAGCCAAGGGCCTCTGAATAATGAAAAACTGTTTTTT.

The rearrangement uses TRBV9 and TRBJ1-1, with 8 nucleotides matching TRBD1. Germline CDR1 is SGDLS and CDR2 is YYNGEE. V lost 4 bases, J lost 3 bases, and 5 bases stayed unmatched. This CDR3 spans 14 amino acids. CDR3 coding DNA: TGTGCCAGCAGCCCTTACAGGGGGGACACTGAAGCTTTCTTT. This gives the protein CASSPYRGDTEAFF.

V usage is TRBV10-3 and J usage is TRBJ1-2; 10 bases match TRBD1. V dropped 6 bases and J dropped 7; count of bases not matched to a gene: 14. The CDR3 runs 16 residues. Germline CDR1 ENHRY, CDR2 SYGVKD. The CDR3, as DNA: TGTGCCATCAGGTCGTCGGGTTTAGGGACAGGGGTTGGCTACACCTTC. It yields the protein CAIRSSGLGTGVGYTF.

V usage is TRBV28 and J usage is TRBJ2-7, with 9 bases that match TRBD1. The CDR3 runs 16 residues. V trimming: 3 bases; J trimming: 0 bases; junction bases outside the gene matches: 6. From germline, CDR1 is MDHEN and CDR2 SYDVKM. The chain's CDR3 is CASSFTLGQGSYEQYF. The CDR3, as DNA: TGTGCCAGCAGTTTTACACTGGGACAGGGCTCCTACGAGCAGTACTTC.

The V call is TRBV11-2, the J call TRBJ1-5; D remains unclear. Germline loops: CDR1 SGHAT, CDR2 FQNNGV. This CDR3 spans 14 amino acids. The V gene lost 4 bases and the J gene lost 7 bases, with 14 bases spanning the gap. The CDR3 protein is CASSWVAVYQPQHF. The CDR3 DNA is TGTGCCAGCAGCTGGGTTGCGGTTTACCAGCCCCAGCATTTT.

This chain uses TRBV19 with TRBJ1-1, with D perhaps TRBD1 (6 bases). Germline CDR1 and CDR2: LNHDA and SQIVND (reference sequence). The length of the CDR3 is 14 residues. V lost 5 bases, J lost 5 bases, and 15 bases lay in between. CDR3 DNA sequence: TGTGCCAGTAGTGTCATGGGTCAGGGGACTGAAGCTTTCTTT. Its protein product is CASSVMGQGTEAFF.

V usage is TRBV24-1 and J usage is TRBJ2-2, with 7 bases aligning to TRBD1. CDR1 and CDR2 from the germline V gene are KGHDR and SFDVKD. Trimming removed 7 bases from V and 7 bases from J; junction bases left unmatched: 8. The CDR3 loop spans 14 amino acids. Written as DNA, the CDR3 is TGTGCCACCAGCCCGACAGGGTGGAACGGGGAGCTGTTTTTT. It translates to CATSPTGWNGELFF.

V and J are TRBV7-2 and TRBJ1-2; 7 bases map to TRBD1. The germline CDR1 and CDR2 sequences are SGHTA and FQGNSA. This CDR3 spans 15 amino acids. V shed 1 base and J 4 bases; nucleotides not matched to a gene: 6. The CDR3 spells CASSLDTGVIYGYTF. The CDR3 nucleotides are TGTGCCAGCAGCTTAGATACAGGGGTCATCTATGGCTACACCTTC.

The V call is TRBV18, the J call TRBJ1-2; D possibly corresponds to TRBD1 (5 bases). Trimming left V 2 bases short and J 5 bases short, with 12 bases between. CDR3 length equals 14 residues. Germline V lookup: CDR1 KGHSH, CDR2 LQKENI. In nucleotides, the CDR3 is TGTGCCAGCTCACCAACGGGGGATGGATATGGCTACACCTTC. Its protein product is CASSPTGDGYGYTF.